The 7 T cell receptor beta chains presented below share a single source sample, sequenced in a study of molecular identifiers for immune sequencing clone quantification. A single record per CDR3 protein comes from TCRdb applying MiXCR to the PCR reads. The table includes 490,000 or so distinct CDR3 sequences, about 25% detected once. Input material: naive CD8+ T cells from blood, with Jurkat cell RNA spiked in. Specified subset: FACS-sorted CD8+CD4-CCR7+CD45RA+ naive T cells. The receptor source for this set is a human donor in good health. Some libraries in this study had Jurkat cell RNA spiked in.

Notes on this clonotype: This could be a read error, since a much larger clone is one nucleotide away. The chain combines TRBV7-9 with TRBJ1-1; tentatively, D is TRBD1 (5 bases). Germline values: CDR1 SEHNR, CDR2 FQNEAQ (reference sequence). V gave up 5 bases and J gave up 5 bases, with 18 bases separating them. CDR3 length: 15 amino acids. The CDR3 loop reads CASSRFAAGNTEAFF. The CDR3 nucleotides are TGTGCCAGCAGCCGTTTCGCGGCAGGGAATACTGAAGCTTTCTTT.

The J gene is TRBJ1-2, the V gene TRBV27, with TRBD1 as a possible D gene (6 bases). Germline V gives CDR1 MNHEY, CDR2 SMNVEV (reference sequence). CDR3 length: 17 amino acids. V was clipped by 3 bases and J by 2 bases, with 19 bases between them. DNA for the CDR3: TGTGCCAGCAGTTTTGTCGTGGGGGGGCAGGGGAACTATGGCTACACCTTC. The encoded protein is CASSFVVGGQGNYGYTF.

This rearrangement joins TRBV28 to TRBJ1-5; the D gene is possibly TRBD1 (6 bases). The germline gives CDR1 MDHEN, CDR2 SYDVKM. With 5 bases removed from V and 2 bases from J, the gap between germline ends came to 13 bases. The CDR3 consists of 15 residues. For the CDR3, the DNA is TGTGCCAGCAGTGGAAAGGACAGCGGCAATCAGCCCCAGCATTTT. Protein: CASSGKDSGNQPQHF.

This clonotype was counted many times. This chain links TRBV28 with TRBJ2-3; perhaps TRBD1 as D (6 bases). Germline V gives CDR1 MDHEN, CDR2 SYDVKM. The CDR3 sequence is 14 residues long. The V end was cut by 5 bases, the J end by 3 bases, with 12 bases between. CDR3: CASSPHRDTDTQYF. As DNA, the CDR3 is TGTGCCAGCAGTCCTCACAGGGATACAGATACGCAGTATTTT.

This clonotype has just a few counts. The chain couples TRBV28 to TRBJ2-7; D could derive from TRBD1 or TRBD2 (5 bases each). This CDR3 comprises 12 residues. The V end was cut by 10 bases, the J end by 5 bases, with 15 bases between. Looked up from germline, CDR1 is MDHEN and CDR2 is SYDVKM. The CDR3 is CAISGLRDEQYF. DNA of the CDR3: TGTGCCATCTCGGGGCTAAGGGACGAGCAGTACTTC.

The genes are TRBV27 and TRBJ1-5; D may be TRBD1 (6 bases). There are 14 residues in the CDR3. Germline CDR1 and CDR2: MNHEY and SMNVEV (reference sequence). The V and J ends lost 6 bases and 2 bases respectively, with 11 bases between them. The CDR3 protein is CASSGQYGNQPQHF. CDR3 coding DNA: TGTGCCAGCAGCGGACAGTATGGCAATCAGCCCCAGCATTTT.

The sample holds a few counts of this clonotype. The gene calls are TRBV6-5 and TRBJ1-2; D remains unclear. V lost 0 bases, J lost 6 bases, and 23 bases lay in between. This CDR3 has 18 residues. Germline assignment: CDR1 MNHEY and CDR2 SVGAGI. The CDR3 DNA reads TGTGCCAGCAGTTACTCGATAGTAGGTTCCCCAGGTTCGGATGGCTACACCTTC. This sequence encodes CASSYSIVGSPGSDGYTF.